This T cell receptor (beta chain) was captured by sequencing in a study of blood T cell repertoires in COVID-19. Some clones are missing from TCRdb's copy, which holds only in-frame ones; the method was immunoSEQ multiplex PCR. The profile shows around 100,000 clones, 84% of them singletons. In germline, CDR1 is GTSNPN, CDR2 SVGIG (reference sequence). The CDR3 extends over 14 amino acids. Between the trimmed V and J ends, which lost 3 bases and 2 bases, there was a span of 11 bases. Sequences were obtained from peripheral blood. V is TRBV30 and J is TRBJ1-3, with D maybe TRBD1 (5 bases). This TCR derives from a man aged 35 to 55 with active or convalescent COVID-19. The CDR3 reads CAWRGGGAGNTIYF. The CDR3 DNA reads TGTGCCTGGAGGGGGGGAGGCGCTGGAAACACCATATATTTT.